This T cell receptor (beta chain) was recovered during a study of blood T cell repertoires in COVID-19. Using immunoSEQ multiplex PCR, the repertoire was profiled, and TCRdb retains in-frame clones only, with some absent. The sample has 100,000 to 120,000 clones; approximately 80% are singletons. Germline CDR1 is SGHRS and CDR2 is YFSETQ. The V gene lost 1 base and the J gene lost 4 bases, with 14 bases spanning the gap. The CDR3 has 15 amino acids. This clone showed up just a few times. The sample comprised peripheral blood. J is TRBJ1-2 and V is TRBV5-1; possibly TRBD1 for D (5 bases). This receptor was identified in a middle-aged woman with acute or convalescent COVID-19. For the CDR3, the DNA is TGCGCCAGCAGCTTGTGGGGGGAAGGGATCTATGGCTACACCTTC. Amino acid sequence: CASSLWGEGIYGYTF.